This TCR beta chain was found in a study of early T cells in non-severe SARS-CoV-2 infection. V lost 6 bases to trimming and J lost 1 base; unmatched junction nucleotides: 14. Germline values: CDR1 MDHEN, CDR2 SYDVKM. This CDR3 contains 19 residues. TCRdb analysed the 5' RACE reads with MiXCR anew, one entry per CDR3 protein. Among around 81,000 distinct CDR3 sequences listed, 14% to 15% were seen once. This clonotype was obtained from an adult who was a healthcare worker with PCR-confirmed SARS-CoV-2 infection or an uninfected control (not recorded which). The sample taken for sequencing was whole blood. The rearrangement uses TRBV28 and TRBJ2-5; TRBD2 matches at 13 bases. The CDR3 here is CASSKSGTSGDIFQETQYF. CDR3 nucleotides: TGTGCCAGCAGCAAATCCGGGACTAGCGGGGATATCTTCCAAGAGACCCAGTACTTC.